These T cell receptor beta chains were read from a single sample in a study of control samples from healthy donors and cancer patients. Clones were sequenced by immunoSEQ multiplex PCR, and TCRdb holds only the in-frame ones, with some missing. The sample contains 90,000 to 110,000 clones, 83% of which appear only once. The sequenced material came from blood. These receptors were obtained from a woman aged 45-60 years in good health. The CDR3 runs from the conserved cysteine through the conserved F or W. The D gene is left open where the match is weak. Not every row has a clone size; where given, it reads once, few, many or a size class.

cdr3_aa cdr3_nt d_call clone_size j_call v_call
CASSSQGYEQYF TGTGCCAGCAGCTCACAAGGATACGAGCAGTACTTC NA NA TRBJ2-7 TRBV7-9
CASSLLAGDEQYF TGTGCCAGCAGCCTACTAGCGGGAGACGAGCAGTACTTC TRBD2 NA TRBJ2-7 TRBV7-2
CASSLYSYEQYF TGTGCCAGCAGCCTCTACTCCTACGAGCAGTACTTC NA NA TRBJ2-7 TRBV3-1/TRBV3-2
CASSIGRENSNQPQHF TGTGCCAGTAGTATAGGCAGGGAGAATAGCAATCAGCCCCAGCATTTT NA few TRBJ1-5 TRBV19
CASSVAPGLGNEKLFF TGTGCCAGCAGCGTAGCGCCGGGGCTCGGTAATGAAAAACTGTTTTTT NA NA TRBJ1-4 TRBV9
CASSKGLAGVYTGELFF TGTGCCAGCAGTAAGGGACTAGCGGGAGTCTACACCGGGGAGCTGTTTTTT TRBD2 NA TRBJ2-2 TRBV6-2/TRBV6-3
CASSQALTPHNEQFF TGTGCCAGCAGCCAAGCTCTAACGCCCCACAATGAGCAGTTCTTC NA NA TRBJ2-1 TRBV14
CASSFDIYSNQPQHF TGTGCCAGCAGCTTCGACATCTATAGCAATCAGCCCCAGCATTTT NA NA TRBJ1-5 TRBV5-8
CASSLGMAARTAFF TGTGCCAGCAGCTTAGGAATGGCAGCCCGGACAGCTTTCTTT NA NA TRBJ1-1 TRBV11-2
CASSNQGGGDQPQHF TGTGCCAGCAGTAACCAAGGCGGGGGCGATCAGCCCCAGCATTTT NA NA TRBJ1-5 TRBV28
CATSDGARPTEAFF TGTGCCACCAGTGATGGGGCCCGGCCCACTGAAGCTTTCTTT NA NA TRBJ1-1 TRBV24-1
CASTTWLAGNNTGELFF TGTGCCAGCACCACGTGGCTAGCGGGAAACAACACCGGGGAGCTGTTTTTT TRBD2 NA TRBJ2-2 TRBV3-1/TRBV3-2
CASSYLAGGYNEQFF TGTGCCAGCAGTTACCTTGCGGGTGGATACAATGAGCAGTTCTTC NA few TRBJ2-1 TRBV6-6
CASSKGQGTSNYGYTF TGTGCCAGCAGCAAAGGGCAGGGGACCTCTAACTATGGCTACACCTTC NA NA TRBJ1-2 TRBV21-1
CATSRDRTGELFF TGTGCCACCAGCAGAGATAGGACCGGGGAGCTGTTTTTT NA NA TRBJ2-2 TRBV15
CASRSGQGGYNEQFF TGTGCCAGCAGGTCCGGACAGGGGGGTTACAATGAGCAGTTCTTC TRBD1 NA TRBJ2-1 TRBV28
CSASRQGSTEAFF TGCAGTGCTAGTAGACAGGGGAGCACTGAAGCTTTCTTT TRBD1 NA TRBJ1-1 TRBV20-1
CASRPMTSGFYNEQFF TGCGCCAGCAGGCCCATGACTAGCGGGTTCTACAATGAGCAGTTCTTC TRBD2 NA TRBJ2-1 TRBV5-1
CASSEIGLRYGYTF TGTGCCAGTAGTGAAATAGGACTTCGCTATGGCTACACCTTC NA NA TRBJ1-2 TRBV19
CASSPKARGGATGELFF TGCGCCAGCAGCCCCAAGGCTCGCGGGGGGGCCACCGGGGAGCTGTTTTTT TRBD2 NA TRBJ2-2 TRBV5-1
CASTLTTNNEQFF TGTGCCAGCACTTTGACTACCAACAATGAGCAGTTCTTC NA NA TRBJ2-1 TRBV3-1/TRBV3-2
CASSPPGTGRNSPLHF TGTGCCAGCAGCCCCCCGGGGACAGGGCGTAATTCACCCCTCCACTTT TRBD1 NA TRBJ1-6 TRBV5-4
CASSSFRLGIPSYNEQFF TGTGCCAGCAGCTCCTTTAGGTTGGGGATTCCCTCCTACAATGAGCAGTTCTTC NA NA TRBJ2-1 TRBV5-6
CASSHGTTLEQYF TGTGCCAGCAGCCATGGGACTACACTCGAGCAGTACTTC TRBD2 NA TRBJ2-7 TRBV3-1/TRBV3-2
CASSALAGVDEQFF TGTGCCAGCAGCGCTCTAGCGGGAGTGGATGAGCAGTTCTTC TRBD2 NA TRBJ2-1 TRBV11-3
CASSLGWNGYTF TGTGCCAGCAGCCTAGGGTGGAATGGCTACACCTTC NA NA TRBJ1-2 TRBV12-3/TRBV12-4
CAIRDRVNMNTEAFF TGTGCCATCCGAGACAGGGTTAATATGAACACTGAAGCTTTCTTT TRBD1 NA TRBJ1-1 TRBV10-3
CAIPRGYEQYF TGTGCCATTCCCAGGGGCTACGAGCAGTACTTC NA NA TRBJ2-7 TRBV7-9
CAISDTGKYGNTIYF TGTGCCATCAGTGACACAGGGAAATATGGAAACACCATATATTTT NA NA TRBJ1-3 TRBV10-3
CSVSGTGYEQYF TGCAGCGTATCCGGGACAGGCTACGAGCAGTACTTC TRBD1 NA TRBJ2-7 TRBV29-1
CASSLEGALSTDTQYF TGTGCCAGCAGCTTAGAGGGGGCCTTAAGCACAGATACGCAGTATTTT TRBD1 NA TRBJ2-3 TRBV7-9
CASRATGSATGELFF TGTGCCAGCAGGGCGACAGGTTCCGCCACCGGGGAGCTGTTTTTT NA NA TRBJ2-2 TRBV7-9
CASSPRDRHYEQYF TGTGCCAGCAGCCCCCGGGACAGACACTACGAGCAGTACTTC TRBD1 NA TRBJ2-7 TRBV7-9
CASSPSLGGGTEAFF TGTGCCAGCAGCCCTTCCCTGGGCGGGGGTACTGAAGCTTTCTTT NA once TRBJ1-1 TRBV7-9
CASRDSGFSSPLHF TGTGCCAGCAGGGACTCAGGGTTCAGTTCACCCCTCCACTTT NA NA TRBJ1-6 TRBV2
CASSLGGATDTQYF TGTGCCAGCAGTTTAGGAGGGGCCACAGATACGCAGTATTTT NA NA TRBJ2-3 TRBV27
CASSKQDRENIQYF TGTGCCAGCAGCAAACAGGACAGGGAAAACATTCAGTACTTC TRBD1 NA TRBJ2-4 TRBV11-2
CASSYDFEETQYF TGTGCCAGCAGCTACGACTTCGAAGAGACCCAGTACTTC NA NA TRBJ2-5 TRBV7-3
CASSYSPTSGKETQYF TGTGCCAGCAGTTACTCGCCGACTAGCGGGAAAGAGACCCAGTACTTC TRBD2 NA TRBJ2-5 TRBV6-5
CASSSDRSGLQTQYF TGTGCCAGCAGTAGCGACCGTTCCGGGCTCCAGACCCAGTACTTC NA NA TRBJ2-5 TRBV6-5
CASSYSPRPSYEQYF TGTGCCAGCAGTTACTCCCCCAGACCATCCTACGAGCAGTACTTC NA once TRBJ2-7 TRBV6-6
CASSWGRAGVAEQYF TGTGCCAGCAGCTGGGGGAGGGCGGGAGTCGCCGAGCAGTACTTC TRBD2 NA TRBJ2-7 TRBV7-3
CASSQARFTEAFF TGTGCCAGCAGCCAAGCCCGTTTCACTGAAGCTTTCTTT NA NA TRBJ1-1 TRBV3-1/TRBV3-2
CASSWRGWDEQYF TGTGCCAGCAGTTGGAGGGGGTGGGACGAGCAGTACTTC NA NA TRBJ2-7 TRBV3-1/TRBV3-2
CAISEVGANTEAFF TGTGCCATCAGTGAGGTGGGTGCGAACACTGAAGCTTTCTTT NA NA TRBJ1-1 TRBV10-3
CASSQNGATYNEQFF TGCGCCAGCAGCCAAAACGGCGCCACCTACAATGAGCAGTTCTTC NA once TRBJ2-1 TRBV4-1
CASSLASGGGNEQFF TGTGCCAGCAGCTTGGCGAGCGGGGGGGGCAATGAGCAGTTCTTC TRBD2 NA TRBJ2-1 TRBV5-4
CASSLIDRGSGELFF TGTGCCAGCAGCTTAATCGACAGGGGGTCCGGGGAGCTGTTTTTT TRBD1 NA TRBJ2-2 TRBV7-8
CASSFDARAGNQPQHF TGTGCCAGCAGTTTTGATGCCCGGGCCGGTAATCAGCCCCAGCATTTT NA NA TRBJ1-5 TRBV28
CATSRNRGRGGKNIQYF TGTGCCACCAGCAGAAATAGGGGCCGAGGTGGCAAAAACATTCAGTACTTC NA NA TRBJ2-4 TRBV15
CASSLGGDAGTEAFF TGTGCCAGCAGCTTGGGGGGGGACGCTGGCACTGAAGCTTTCTTT NA NA TRBJ1-1 TRBV7-9
CASSPGDHSSTDTQYF TGTGCTAGCAGCCCAGGGGACCATTCTAGCACAGATACGCAGTATTTT NA NA TRBJ2-3 TRBV7-7
CATSRSGYSTDTQYF TGTGCCACCAGTCGCTCGGGGTATAGCACAGATACGCAGTATTTT NA NA TRBJ2-3 TRBV24-1
CASSAWGGGPNEQFF TGTGCCAGTAGCGCTTGGGGGGGCGGCCCCAATGAGCAGTTCTTC NA NA TRBJ2-1 TRBV7-2
CATNTGGLAGADTQYF TGTGCCACAAACACGGGAGGACTAGCGGGGGCAGATACGCAGTATTTT TRBD2 NA TRBJ2-3 TRBV10-3
CASSRGLAASYEQYF TGCGCCAGCAGCCGGGGACTAGCGGCTTCCTACGAGCAGTACTTC TRBD2 NA TRBJ2-7 TRBV4-1
CASNRQGASVNYGYTF TGTGCCAGCAACCGACAGGGGGCTTCTGTCAACTATGGCTACACCTTC TRBD1 NA TRBJ1-2 TRBV2
CASSQFLIWGDDGYTF TGTGCCAGCAGCCAATTCCTGATTTGGGGTGATGATGGCTACACCTTC NA few TRBJ1-2 TRBV14